Following are 12 T cell receptor beta chains from one sample sequenced in a study of graft-versus-host responses after intestinal transplantation. Repertoires were generated with immunoSEQ multiplex PCR, while TCRdb's copy carries only in-frame clones and drops some. This table holds just over 70,000 clones, over 75% found once. Their target antigens are unknown. The sequencing used unstimulated CD4+ T cells sorted from spleen or lymph node cells, collected before transplant. All receptors come from a human donor who was the organ donor for an intestinal transplant.

This chain links TRBV9 with TRBJ2-4, with 9 positions matching TRBD2. J gave up 5 bases and V 0 bases, and 0 bases lay outside the gene matches. The CDR3 is made up of 14 amino acids. The germline V gene encodes CDR1 SGDLS and CDR2 YYNGEE. CDR3 in amino acids: CASSVGGGENIQYF. The CDR3 DNA sequence: TGTGCCAGCAGCGTAGGCGGGGGGGAAAACATTCAGTACTTC.

A few counts support this clone. Other nucleotide sequences in the sample specify the same CDR3. The V gene is TRBV6-4, the J gene TRBJ2-3; D gene uncertain. V was trimmed by 4 bases and J by 2 bases, leaving 7 bases between them. Germline CDR1 and CDR2: MRHNA and SNTAGT. This CDR3 spans 13 amino acids. CDR3 loop: CASSVDFTDTQYF. DNA for the CDR3: TGTGCCAGCAGTGTAGACTTCACAGATACGCAGTATTTT.

The chain uses TRBV7-2 and TRBJ2-3, with D perhaps TRBD1 (6 bases). CDR3 length: 14 residues. V gave up 1 base and J gave up 1 base, with 6 bases separating them. CDR1 SGHTA and CDR2 FQGNSA come from the germline V gene. The CDR3 here is CASSLDRGTDTQYF. CDR3 sequence (DNA): TGTGCCAGCAGCTTAGACAGGGGCACAGATACGCAGTATTTT.

The chain joins TRBV11-2 to TRBJ1-1; the D is unclear. Germline loops: CDR1 SGHAT, CDR2 FQNNGV. CDR3 size: 15 residues. V shed 3 bases and J shed 1 base, with 12 bases lying between them. CDR3 region: CASSFSDNKNTEAFF. The CDR3 DNA sequence: TGTGCCAGCAGCTTTTCAGACAATAAGAACACTGAAGCTTTCTTT.

The rearrangement joins TRBV6-6 to TRBJ2-7; possibly TRBD1 for D (6 bases). Per germline, CDR1 MNHNY and CDR2 SVGAGI (reference sequence). The CDR3 sequence is 15 residues long. V was clipped by 1 base and J by 0 bases, with 10 bases between them. The CDR3 bases are TGTGCCAGCAGTTACTATGGGACAAGCTCCTACGAGCAGTACGTC. Encoded protein: CASSYYGTSSYEQYV.

V is TRBV19 and J is TRBJ1-6, with TRBD1 matching 10 bases. The V and J ends lost 6 bases and 10 bases, in that order; junction bases with no gene match: 12. This CDR3 spans 16 amino acids. The germline CDR1 and CDR2 sequences are LNHDA and SQIVND (reference sequence). CDR3 nucleotide sequence: TGTGCCAGTAGCGCAGACAGGGGGCGCGGCGGATCACCCCTCCACTTT. Protein: CASSADRGRGGSPLHF.

J is TRBJ2-7 and V is TRBV5-6; TRBD2 agrees at 9 bases. The CDR3 consists of 17 residues. Germline CDR1 SGHDT, CDR2 YYEEEE. Trimming removed 8 bases from V and 3 bases from J; junction bases left unmatched: 18. CDR3 protein: CASSRGLAGGPGYEQYV. The CDR3 bases are TGTGCCAGTTCCCGAGGGCTGGCGGGGGGGCCGGGCTACGAGCAGTACGTC.

The rearrangement links TRBV7-6 to TRBJ1-1; tentatively, D is TRBD1 (6 bases). The CDR3 has 16 amino acids. Trimming removed 3 bases from V and 0 bases from J, with 14 bases in between. Germline CDR1 is SGHVS and CDR2 is FNYEAQ. The CDR3 nucleotides are TGTGCCAGCAGCTTGGGGGCCATCGCGTTGAACACTGAAGCTTTCTTT. It specifies CASSLGAIALNTEAFF.

The chain uses TRBV5-1 and TRBJ1-1, with D perhaps matching TRBD1 (5 bases). This CDR3 comprises 14 residues. The V and J ends lost 6 bases and 0 bases respectively, with 12 bases between them. Looked up from germline, CDR1 is SGHRS and CDR2 is YFSETQ. The CDR3 DNA reads as TGCGCCAGCAACGTGGGGCAGCTGAACACTGAAGCTTTCTTT. It yields the protein CASNVGQLNTEAFF. The whole variable domain, filled in from reference TRBV5-1 and TRBJ1-1, reads KAGVTQTPRYLIKTRGQQVTLSCSPISGHRSVSWYQQTPGQGLQFLFEYFSETQRNKGNFPGRFSGRQFSNSRSEMNVSTLELGDSALYLCASNVGQLNTEAFFGQGTRLTVV.

This clone turned up a few times. The chain joins TRBV4-1 to TRBJ1-6; D possibly corresponds to TRBD1 (6 bases). The V gene lost 6 bases and the J gene lost 8 bases, with 11 bases spanning the gap. This CDR3 has 13 amino acids. The germline V gene has CDR1 MGHRA and CDR2 YSYEKL. CDR3: CASRFNRDSPLHF. The CDR3 coding sequence is TGCGCCAGCAGGTTTAACAGGGATTCACCCCTCCACTTT.

The chain employs TRBV21-1 and TRBJ1-1. TRBV21-1 is designated a pseudogene. The CDR3 consists of 17 residues. For the CDR3, the DNA is TGTGCCAGCAGCAAAAGTCCCCCGCCCGGCGGGAACACTGAAGCTTTCTTT. It is translated as CASSKSPPPGGNTEAFF.

V usage is TRBV28 and J usage is TRBJ2-7; 15 bases agree with TRBD2. There are 23 residues in the CDR3. With 5 bases clipped from V and 0 bases from J, the junction kept 23 bases outside the gene matches. Germline assignment: CDR1 MDHEN and CDR2 SYDVKM. The CDR3 coding sequence is TGTGCCAGCAGTCTTTATTGCACCGCTCCGGGACTAGCGGGGGGCCTTAGCTCCTACGAGCAGTACGTC. It codes for CASSLYCTAPGLAGGLSSYEQYV.